These 15 T cell receptor beta chains originate from one sample sequenced in a study of blood T cell repertoires in COVID-19. This table comes from immunoSEQ multiplex PCR, and its TCRdb copy is limited to in-frame clones, with some not included. The profile shows about 44,000 clones, about 89% of them singletons. Input material: peripheral blood. The source is a man aged 70-80 years with active COVID-19.

The chain carries TRBV24-1 and TRBJ2-7; 10 bases align to TRBD1. After removal of 2 bases from V and 3 bases from J, the junction contained 3 bases not matched to a gene. Per the germline V gene, CDR1 is KGHDR and CDR2 is SFDVKD. The CDR3 extends over 15 amino acids. The CDR3 loop is CATSDSRTGGYEQYF. In nucleotides, the CDR3 is TGTGCCACCAGTGATTCCCGGACAGGGGGCTACGAGCAGTACTTC.

The chain couples TRBV4-1 to TRBJ2-5; D not resolved. Trimming took 0 bases from V and 5 from J, leaving 7 bases between them. Per germline, CDR1 MGHRA and CDR2 YSYEKL. CDR3 length: 13 residues. CDR3 bases: TGCGCCAGCAGCCAAGAGATGCGGGAGACCCAGTACTTC. The encoded protein is CASSQEMRETQYF.

This clone was observed a single time. The chain links TRBV12-3 or TRBV12-4 to TRBJ2-1; D is possibly TRBD2 (5 bases). Between the trimmed V and J ends, which lost 11 bases and 10 bases, there was a span of 6 bases. There are 8 residues in the CDR3. CDR3 loop: CASGEQFF. The CDR3 DNA reads TGTGCCTCGGGGGAGCAGTTCTTC.

The chain couples TRBV4-2 to TRBJ2-2; 12 bases align to TRBD2. J was trimmed by 1 base and V by 4 bases; bases with no gene match: 1. This CDR3 contains 16 residues. Per germline, CDR1 LGHNA and CDR2 YNFKEQ. The CDR3 DNA reads as TGTGCCAGCAGCCGGGGACTAGCGGGGAACACCGGGGAGCTGTTTTTT. Translation: CASSRGLAGNTGELFF.

This chain uses TRBV6-5 with TRBJ1-3; possibly TRBD1 for D (5 bases). Per the germline V gene, CDR1 is MNHEY and CDR2 is SVGAGI. The V gene lost 6 bases and the J gene lost 1 base, with 13 bases spanning the gap. There are 15 residues in the CDR3. The CDR3 nucleotides read TGTGCCAGCAGCTCCCTGGGGCGGTCTGGAAACACCATATATTTT. As protein: CASSSLGRSGNTIYF.

The chain has TRBV28 and TRBJ1-1; TRBD1 aligns across 9 bases. Germline values: CDR1 MDHEN, CDR2 SYDVKM. CDR3 length: 12 amino acids. V lost 6 bases, J lost 10 bases, and 6 bases stayed unmatched. The CDR3 loop is CASSFGQGTAFF. CDR3 in DNA: TGTGCCAGCAGCTTTGGACAGGGGACAGCTTTCTTT.

V and J are TRBV29-1 and TRBJ2-3; TRBD2 matches at 8 bases. V shed 5 bases, J shed 2 bases, and the junction held 9 bases outside the gene matches. Per germline, CDR1 SQVTM and CDR2 ANQGSEA. This CDR3 has 15 amino acids. CDR3 loop: CSVPAGGGFTDTQYF. The CDR3 coding sequence is TGCAGCGTTCCGGCGGGCGGGGGGTTCACAGATACGCAGTATTTT.

The V and J genes are TRBV5-1 and TRBJ2-3; D ambiguous. The CDR3 runs 13 residues. The germline V and J ends were trimmed by 0 bases and 4 bases, with 6 bases remaining between them. The germline V gene encodes CDR1 SGHRS and CDR2 YFSETQ. The CDR3 region is CASSLGVADTQYF. DNA for the CDR3: TGCGCCAGCAGCTTGGGAGTAGCAGATACGCAGTATTTT.

This clone has more than one count but fewer than ten. V is TRBV6-5 and J is TRBJ2-2, with D uncertain. Germline CDR1 reads MNHEY; CDR2 reads SVGAGI. V lost 8 bases and J 1 base, leaving 11 bases between the germline ends. The CDR3 contains 14 residues. The CDR3 region is CASSFAQNTGELFF. The CDR3 DNA sequence: TGTGCCAGCTCGTTCGCACAGAACACCGGGGAGCTGTTTTTT.

This chain joins TRBV5-1 and TRBJ1-1; 8 bases map to TRBD1. The J segment lost 3 bases and the V segment lost 3 bases, leaving 13 bases of the junction unmatched. This CDR3 region has 17 residues. Per germline, CDR1 SGHRS and CDR2 YFSETQ. CDR3 nucleotides: TGCGCCAGCAGCTGGGAACCCCAGGGGGCGCCTGACACTGAAGCTTTCTTT. Translation gives CASSWEPQGAPDTEAFF.

This clone occurred once. V gene TRBV7-3 combines with J gene TRBJ1-1; weak D call: TRBD1 (6 bases). V lost 1 base, J lost 4 bases, and 10 bases lay in between. The CDR3 totals 14 residues. The V gene's germline CDR1 is SGHTA and CDR2 FQGTGA. The CDR3 region has the DNA TGTGCCAGCAGCTTAAGTAGGGGGGGCACTGAAGCTTTCTTT. Amino acid sequence: CASSLSRGGTEAFF.

This rearrangement joins TRBV6-1 to TRBJ1-6; possibly TRBD1 for D (6 bases). The V gene lost 1 base and the J gene lost 9 bases, with 10 bases spanning the gap. Germline V gene sequence: CDR1 MNHNS, CDR2 SASEGT. The CDR3 spans 14 residues. CDR3 coding DNA: TGTGCCAGCAGTGAAGACAGGGTGAGTTCACCCCTCCACTTT. Its protein is CASSEDRVSSPLHF.

The chain carries TRBV7-9 and TRBJ2-5, with D possibly TRBD1 on 5 matching bases. This CDR3 is built from 13 residues. CDR1 and CDR2 (germline): SEHNR, FQNEAQ (reference sequence). The V end was cut by 5 bases, the J end by 5 bases, with 12 bases between. The chain's CDR3 is CASSQDTEETQYF. The CDR3 DNA is TGTGCCAGCAGCCAGGACACAGAGGAGACCCAGTACTTC. Complete variable domain (other parts from reference TRBV7-9 and TRBJ2-5): DTGVSQNPRHKITKRGQNVTFRCDPISEHNRLYWYRQTLGQGPEFLTYFQNEAQLEKSRLLSDRFSAERPKGSFSTLEIQRTEQGDSAMYLCASSQDTEETQYFGPGTRLLVL.

The V call is TRBV15, the J call TRBJ1-5; D is possibly TRBD1 (6 bases). The ends were cut back, 3 bases at V and 1 base at J, with 19 bases in the middle. The CDR3 has 18 amino acids. Germline V gene data show CDR1 as LNHNV and CDR2 as YYDKDF (reference sequence). In DNA form, the CDR3 reads TGTGCCACCAGCAGGACAGGTCCACCCTTTGGGAGCAATCAGCCCCAGCATTTT. It translates to CATSRTGPPFGSNQPQHF.

The rearrangement links TRBV7-9 to TRBJ1-1; TRBD1 agrees at 7 bases. CDR1 is SEHNR, CDR2 FQNEAQ, per germline (reference sequence). The CDR3 is 14 amino acids. The V segment lost 6 bases and the J segment 5 bases; nucleotides outside the gene matches: 9. This CDR3 is CASSLTGVDTEAFF. CDR3 DNA: TGTGCCAGCAGTCTAACAGGGGTGGATACTGAAGCTTTCTTT. The full variable domain, rest sourced from reference TRBV7-9 and TRBJ1-1, is DTGVSQNPRHKITKRGQNVTFRCDPISEHNRLYWYRQTLGQGPEFLTYFQNEAQLEKSRLLSDRFSAERPKGSFSTLEIQRTEQGDSAMYLCASSLTGVDTEAFFGQGTRLTVV.